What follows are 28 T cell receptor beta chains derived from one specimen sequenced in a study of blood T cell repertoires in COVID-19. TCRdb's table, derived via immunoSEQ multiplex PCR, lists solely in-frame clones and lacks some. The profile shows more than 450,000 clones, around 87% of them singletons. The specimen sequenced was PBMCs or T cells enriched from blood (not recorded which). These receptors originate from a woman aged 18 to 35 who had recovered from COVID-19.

CDR3 DNA sequence: TGTGCCACCAGCAGAGATCCAGGGGGCTACACCTTC. Residues: CATSRDPGGYTF. This sequence joins TRBV15 and TRBJ1-2; maybe TRBD1 (5 bases). The V end was cut by 0 bases, the J end by 8 bases, with 7 bases between. Germline CDR1 LNHNV, CDR2 YYDKDF (reference sequence). The CDR3 covers 12 residues.

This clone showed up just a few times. The chain's CDR3 is CASSYVDEQYF. DNA of the CDR3: TGTGCCAGCAGTTACGTCGACGAGCAGTACTTC. This chain links TRBV6-6 with TRBJ2-7, with D uncertain. Per germline, CDR1 MNHNY and CDR2 SVGAGI (reference sequence). The CDR3 loop spans 11 amino acids. V dropped 2 bases and J dropped 5 bases, with 4 bases sitting between them.

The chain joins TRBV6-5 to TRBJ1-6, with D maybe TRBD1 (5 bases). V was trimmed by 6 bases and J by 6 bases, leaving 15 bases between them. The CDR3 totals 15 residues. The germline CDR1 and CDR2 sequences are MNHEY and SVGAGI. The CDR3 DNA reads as TGTGCCAGCAGCCCGGGGGTCTCCCCTAATTCACCCCTCCACTTT. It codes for CASSPGVSPNSPLHF.

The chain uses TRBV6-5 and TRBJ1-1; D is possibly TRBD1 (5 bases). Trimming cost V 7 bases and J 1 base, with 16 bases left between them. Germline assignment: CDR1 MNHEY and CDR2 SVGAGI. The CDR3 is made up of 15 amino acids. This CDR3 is CASNLRQGKNTEAFF. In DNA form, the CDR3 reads TGTGCCAGCAACCTTCGGCAGGGAAAGAACACTGAAGCTTTCTTT.

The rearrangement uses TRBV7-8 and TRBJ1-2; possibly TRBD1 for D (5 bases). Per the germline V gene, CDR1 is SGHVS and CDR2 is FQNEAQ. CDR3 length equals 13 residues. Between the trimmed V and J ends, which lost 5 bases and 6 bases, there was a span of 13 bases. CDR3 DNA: TGTGCCAGCAGCGGCAGGGATGGTAATGGCTACACCTTC. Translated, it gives CASSGRDGNGYTF.

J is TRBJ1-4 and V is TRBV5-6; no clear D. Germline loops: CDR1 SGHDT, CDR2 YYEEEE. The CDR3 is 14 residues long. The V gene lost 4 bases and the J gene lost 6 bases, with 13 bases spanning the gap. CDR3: CASSPGGSHEKLFF. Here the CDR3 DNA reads TGTGCCAGCAGCCCGGGAGGGAGTCATGAAAAACTGTTTTTT.

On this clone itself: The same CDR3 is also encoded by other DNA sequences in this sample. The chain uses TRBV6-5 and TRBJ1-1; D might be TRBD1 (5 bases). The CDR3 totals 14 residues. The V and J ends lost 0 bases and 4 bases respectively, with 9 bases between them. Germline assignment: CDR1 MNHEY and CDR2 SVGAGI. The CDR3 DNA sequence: TGTGCCAGCAGTTACTCCAGGCAGGGCACTGAAGCTTTCTTT. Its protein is CASSYSRQGTEAFF.

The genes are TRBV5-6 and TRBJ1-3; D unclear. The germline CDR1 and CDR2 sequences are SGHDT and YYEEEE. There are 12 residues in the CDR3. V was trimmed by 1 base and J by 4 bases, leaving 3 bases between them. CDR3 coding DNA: TGTGCCAGCAGCTTGCAGGGAAACACCATATATTTT. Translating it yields CASSLQGNTIYF.

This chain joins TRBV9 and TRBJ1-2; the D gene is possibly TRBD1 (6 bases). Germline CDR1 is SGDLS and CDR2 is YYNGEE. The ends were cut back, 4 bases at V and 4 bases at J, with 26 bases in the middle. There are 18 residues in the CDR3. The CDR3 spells CASSTSALPGEAGYGYTF. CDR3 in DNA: TGTGCCAGCAGCACCTCCGCTCTTCCAGGGGAAGCAGGCTATGGCTACACCTTC.

The CDR3 sequence is CSATIFIGDGYTF. The CDR3 region has the DNA TGCAGCGCCACCATCTTCATCGGGGATGGCTACACCTTC. V is TRBV29-1 and J is TRBJ1-2; D not resolved. Germline CDR1 is SQVTM and CDR2 is ANQGSEA. V lost 7 bases and J lost 6, with 18 bases in between. This CDR3 is 13 amino acids long.

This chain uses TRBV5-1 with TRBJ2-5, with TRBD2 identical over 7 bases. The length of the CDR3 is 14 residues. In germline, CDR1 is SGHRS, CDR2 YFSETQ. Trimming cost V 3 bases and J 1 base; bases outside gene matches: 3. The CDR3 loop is CASSWRGSQETQYF. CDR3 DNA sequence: TGCGCCAGCAGCTGGCGGGGGAGCCAAGAGACCCAGTACTTC.

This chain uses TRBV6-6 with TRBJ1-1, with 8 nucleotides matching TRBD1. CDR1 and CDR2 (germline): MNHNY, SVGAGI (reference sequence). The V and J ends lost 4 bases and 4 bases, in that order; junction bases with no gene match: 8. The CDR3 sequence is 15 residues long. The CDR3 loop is CASSFGLDRGTEAFF. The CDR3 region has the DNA TGTGCCAGCAGTTTCGGATTAGACAGGGGCACTGAAGCTTTCTTT.

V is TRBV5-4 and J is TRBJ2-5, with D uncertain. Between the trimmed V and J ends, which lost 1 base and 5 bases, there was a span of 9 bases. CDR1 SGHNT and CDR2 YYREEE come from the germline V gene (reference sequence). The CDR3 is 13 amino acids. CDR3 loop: CASSLPGWETQYF. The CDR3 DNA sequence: TGTGCCAGCAGCTTGCCCGGTTGGGAGACCCAGTACTTC.

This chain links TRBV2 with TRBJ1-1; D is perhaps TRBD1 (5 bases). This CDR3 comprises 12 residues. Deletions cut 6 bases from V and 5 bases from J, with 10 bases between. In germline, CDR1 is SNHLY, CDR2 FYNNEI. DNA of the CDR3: TGTGCCAGCAGGGGGAGGGGAACTGAAGCTTTCTTT. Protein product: CASRGRGTEAFF. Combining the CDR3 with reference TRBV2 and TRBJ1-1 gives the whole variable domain EPEVTQTPSHQVTQMGQEVILRCVPISNHLYFYWYRQILGQKVEFLVSFYNNEISEKSEIFDDQFSVERPDGSNFTLKIRSTKLEDSAMYFCASRGRGTEAFFGQGTRLTVV.

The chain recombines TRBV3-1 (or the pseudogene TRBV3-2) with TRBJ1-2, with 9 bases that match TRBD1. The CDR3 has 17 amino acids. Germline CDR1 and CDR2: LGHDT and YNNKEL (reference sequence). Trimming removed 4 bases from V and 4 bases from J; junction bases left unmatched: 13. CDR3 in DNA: TGTGCCAGCAGCCTTTTTTTGTGGGGACAGGGCTCCTATGGCTACACCTTC. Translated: CASSLFLWGQGSYGYTF.

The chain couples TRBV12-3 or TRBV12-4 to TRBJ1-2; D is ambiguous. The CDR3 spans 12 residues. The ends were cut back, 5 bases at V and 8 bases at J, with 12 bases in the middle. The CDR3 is CASSAGRKGYTF. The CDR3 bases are TGTGCCAGCAGTGCGGGGAGAAAAGGCTACACCTTC.

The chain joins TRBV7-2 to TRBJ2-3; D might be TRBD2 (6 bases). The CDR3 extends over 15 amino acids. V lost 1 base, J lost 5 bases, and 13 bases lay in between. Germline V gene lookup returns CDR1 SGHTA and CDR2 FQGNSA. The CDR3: CASSLDRVGGDTQYF. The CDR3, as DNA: TGTGCCAGCAGCTTAGATCGGGTGGGGGGAGATACGCAGTATTTT.

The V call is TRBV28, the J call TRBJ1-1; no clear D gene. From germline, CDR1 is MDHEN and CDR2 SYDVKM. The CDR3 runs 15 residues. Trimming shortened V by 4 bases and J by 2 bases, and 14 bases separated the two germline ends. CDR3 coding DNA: TGTGCCAGCAGTTCCCCAGGAATTCCTAACACTGAAGCTTTCTTT. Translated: CASSSPGIPNTEAFF.

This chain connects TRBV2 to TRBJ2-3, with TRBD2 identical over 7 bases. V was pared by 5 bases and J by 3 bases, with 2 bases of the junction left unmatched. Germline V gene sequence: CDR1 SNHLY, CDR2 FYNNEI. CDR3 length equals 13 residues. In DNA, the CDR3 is TGTGCCAGCAGTAGCGGGGCAACAGATACGCAGTATTTT. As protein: CASSSGATDTQYF.

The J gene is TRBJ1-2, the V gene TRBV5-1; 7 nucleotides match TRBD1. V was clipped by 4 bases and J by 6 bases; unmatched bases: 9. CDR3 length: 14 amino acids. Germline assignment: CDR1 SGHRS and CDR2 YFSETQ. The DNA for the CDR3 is TGCGCCAGCAGCCAGACGACAGGGAATAATGGCTACACCTTC. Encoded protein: CASSQTTGNNGYTF.

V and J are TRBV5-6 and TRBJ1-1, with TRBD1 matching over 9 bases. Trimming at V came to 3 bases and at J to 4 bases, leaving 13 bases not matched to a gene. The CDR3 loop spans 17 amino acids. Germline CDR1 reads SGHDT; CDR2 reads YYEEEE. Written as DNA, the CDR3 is TGTGCCAGCAGCTCCCTAGGACAGGGGCTGATGGGCACTGAAGCTTTCTTT. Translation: CASSSLGQGLMGTEAFF.

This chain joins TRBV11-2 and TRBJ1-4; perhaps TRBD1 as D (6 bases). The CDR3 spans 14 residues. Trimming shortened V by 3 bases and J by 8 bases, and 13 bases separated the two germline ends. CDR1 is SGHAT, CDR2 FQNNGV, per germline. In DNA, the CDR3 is TGTGCCAGCAGCTTGTCACAGGGCGGGGAAAAACTGTTTTTT. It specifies CASSLSQGGEKLFF.

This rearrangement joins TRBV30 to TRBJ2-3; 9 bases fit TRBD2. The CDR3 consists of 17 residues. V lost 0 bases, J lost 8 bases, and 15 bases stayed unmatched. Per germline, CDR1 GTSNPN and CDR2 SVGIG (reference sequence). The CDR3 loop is CAWSVMGSGGPVGTQYF. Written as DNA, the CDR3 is TGTGCCTGGAGTGTAATGGGTAGCGGGGGCCCAGTGGGTACGCAGTATTTT.

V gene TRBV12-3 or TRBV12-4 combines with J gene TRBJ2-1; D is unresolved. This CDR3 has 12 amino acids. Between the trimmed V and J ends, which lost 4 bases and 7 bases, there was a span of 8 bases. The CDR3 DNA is TGTGCCAGCAGTTCCTTTAGAAATGAGCAGTTCTTC. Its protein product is CASSSFRNEQFF.

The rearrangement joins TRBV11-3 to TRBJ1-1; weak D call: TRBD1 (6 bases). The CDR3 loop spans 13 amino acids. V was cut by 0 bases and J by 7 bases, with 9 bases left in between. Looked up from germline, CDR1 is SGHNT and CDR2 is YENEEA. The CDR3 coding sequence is TGTGCCAGCAGCTTAGAAAGGGGGAGTGAAGCTTTCTTT. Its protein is CASSLERGSEAFF.

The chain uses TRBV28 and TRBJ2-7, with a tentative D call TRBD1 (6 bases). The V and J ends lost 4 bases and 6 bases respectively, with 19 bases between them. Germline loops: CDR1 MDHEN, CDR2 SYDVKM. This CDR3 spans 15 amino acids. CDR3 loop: CASSYPGSKGVEQYF. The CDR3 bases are TGTGCCAGCAGTTATCCGGGTTCGAAGGGGGTCGAGCAGTACTTC. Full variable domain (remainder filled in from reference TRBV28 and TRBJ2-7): DVKVTQSSRYLVKRTGEKVFLECVQDMDHENMFWYRQDPGLGLRLIYFSYDVKMKEKGDIPEGYSVSREKKERFSLILESASTNQTSMYLCASSYPGSKGVEQYFGPGTRLTVT.

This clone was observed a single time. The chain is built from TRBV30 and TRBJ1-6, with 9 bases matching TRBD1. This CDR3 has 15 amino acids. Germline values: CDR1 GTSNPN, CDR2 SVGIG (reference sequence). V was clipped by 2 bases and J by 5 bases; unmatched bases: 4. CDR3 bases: TGTGCCTGGAGTTCACAGGGGGCGAATAATTCACCCCTCCACTTT. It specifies CAWSSQGANNSPLHF.

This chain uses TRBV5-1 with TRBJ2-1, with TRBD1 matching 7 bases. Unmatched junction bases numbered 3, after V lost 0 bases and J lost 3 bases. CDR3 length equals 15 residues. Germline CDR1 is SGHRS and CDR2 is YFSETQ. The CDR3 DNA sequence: TGCGCCAGCAGCTTGGTCGACAGGGACTACAATGAGCAGTTCTTC. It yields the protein CASSLVDRDYNEQFF.